These 6 T cell receptor beta chains were sequenced from one sample in a study of blood T cell repertoires in COVID-19. Measured with immunoSEQ multiplex PCR; TCRdb has only the in-frame clones, and not every one. Here the sample spans over 450,000 clones, around 90% being singletons. Input material: peripheral blood. The source of these receptors is a woman in her fifties or sixties with COVID-19, enrolled during active disease.

The chain joins TRBV19 to TRBJ2-1, with TRBD2 identical over 9 bases. The V gene end was trimmed by 7 bases and the J gene end by 7 bases; junction bases not matched to a gene: 11. This CDR3 spans 15 amino acids. From germline, CDR1 is LNHDA and CDR2 SQIVND (reference sequence). The CDR3 sequence: CASMEAGGLKNEQFF. The DNA for the CDR3 is TGTGCCAGTATGGAAGCGGGGGGCCTCAAGAATGAGCAGTTCTTC.

The chain joins TRBV27 to TRBJ1-2; D perhaps matches TRBD1 (6 bases). The CDR3 runs 15 residues. V dropped 2 bases and J dropped 0 bases, with 10 bases sitting between them. Germline-derived CDR1 and CDR2 are MNHEY and SMNVEV (reference sequence). In nucleotides, the CDR3 is TGTGCCAGCAGTTTAAGACAGGACTCTAACTATGGCTACACCTTC. It encodes CASSLRQDSNYGYTF.

The CDR3 is CASSLSPGDIQYF. The DNA for the CDR3 is TGTGCCAGCAGCTTGTCCCCCGGGGACATTCAGTACTTC. The chain carries TRBV5-6 and TRBJ2-4; D possibly corresponds to TRBD2 (5 bases). The CDR3 is made up of 13 amino acids. The V gene's germline CDR1 is SGHDT and CDR2 YYEEEE. With 1 base removed from V and 8 bases from J, the gap between germline ends came to 10 bases. The full variable domain, in which reference TRBV5-6 and TRBJ2-4 provide the parts outside the CDR3, is DAGVTQSPTHLIKTRGQQVTLRCSPKSGHDTVSWYQQALGQGPQFIFQYYEEEERQRGNFPDRFSGHQFPNYSSELNVNALLLGDSALYLCASSLSPGDIQYFGAGTRLSVL.

The chain couples TRBV6-6 to TRBJ1-6, with TRBD1 identical over 7 bases. With 7 bases clipped from V and 10 bases from J, the junction kept 10 bases outside the gene matches. Germline loops: CDR1 MNHNY, CDR2 SVGAGI (reference sequence). CDR3 length equals 14 residues. The CDR3 DNA follows: TGTGCCAGCAATATGGGACAGACCCGATCACCCCTCCACTTT. It specifies CASNMGQTRSPLHF.

Remarks on this clone: Other DNA sequences in this sample translate to the same CDR3. The genes are TRBV30 and TRBJ1-5; 7 nucleotides match TRBD1. CDR3 length: 14 residues. Germline V gene sequence: CDR1 GTSNPN, CDR2 SVGIG (reference sequence). V was clipped by 0 bases and J by 2 bases; unmatched bases: 1. In DNA form, the CDR3 reads TGTGCCTGGAGTGTAACAGGGGGCAATCAGCCCCAGCATTTT. This codes for CAWSVTGGNQPQHF.

This rearrangement joins TRBV5-6 to TRBJ1-5; a weak D match, TRBD1 (5 bases). This CDR3 is 17 amino acids long. Germline V CDR1 and CDR2: SGHDT, YYEEEE. With 2 bases removed from V and 1 base from J, the gap between germline ends came to 16 bases. This chain's CDR3 is CASSLQESFVSNQPQHF. Written as DNA, the CDR3 is TGTGCCAGCAGCTTACAGGAGTCGTTTGTGAGCAATCAGCCCCAGCATTTT.